Reported below is one T cell receptor beta chain. The antigen is undetermined. The record originates from a study of beta chain features in type 1 diabetes. General observations from the study: Type 1 diabetes patients showed a moderate but significant shortening of TCRB CDR3s in all four CD4+ subsets.

Germline assignment: CDR1 LNHDA and CDR2 SQIVND (reference sequence). The CDR3 contains 19 residues. J was trimmed by 8 bases and V by 3 bases; bases with no gene match: 19. Expressed TCRB transcripts were sequenced after all isolated RNA was converted to cDNA. Some clones are missing from TCRdb's copy, which holds only in-frame ones; the method was immunoSEQ multiplex PCR. The sample lists around 690,000 clones; around 12% were seen once. The J gene is TRBJ2-3, the V gene TRBV19; 11 bases map to TRBD2. The sequence was obtained from a man aged 30 to 39 with type 1 diabetes. The material sequenced was naive CD4+ T cells from blood. This chain's CDR3 is CASSIVLAGGRSPRGTQYF. The CDR3 DNA reads TGTGCCAGTAGTATTGTCCTAGCGGGGGGCCGGTCCCCCAGAGGTACGCAGTATTTT. The full variable domain, its missing parts supplied by reference TRBV19 and TRBJ2-3, is DGGITQSPKYLFRKEGQNVTLSCEQNLNHDAMYWYRQDPGQGLRLIYYSQIVNDFQKGDIAEGYSVSREKKESFPLTVTSAQKNPTAFYLCASSIVLAGGRSPRGTQYFGPGTRLTVL.